Below are 5 T cell receptor beta chains sequenced from a single sample in a study of a mutant IDH1 vaccine in newly diagnosed glioma. These receptors have no identified antigens. The time point denotes: week 11, during vaccination. The content of each vaccine dose was 300 ug of mutant IDH1 20-mer peptide, and topical imiquimod accompanied it. The repertoire was sequenced with immunoSEQ multiplex PCR; TCRdb's copy has only in-frame clones and lacks some. This table has 20,000 to 30,000 clones, 79% appearing once. Material: PBMCs, obtained from a glioma patient whose treatment included an IDH1 peptide vaccine. The receptor set was obtained from a man aged 35 to 55 with glioma.

This clone was recorded a few times. The V gene is TRBV25-1, the J gene TRBJ1-5, with 9 positions matching TRBD1. Germline V gene data show CDR1 as MGHDK and CDR2 as SYGVNS. The CDR3 spans 16 residues. The ends lost 3 bases at V and 5 bases at J; junction bases unmatched: 8. For the CDR3, the DNA is TGTGCCAGCAGTGATTCCTCCGGGACAGGGTATCAGCCCCAGCATTTT. Its protein is CASSDSSGTGYQPQHF.

This sequence joins TRBV9 and TRBJ2-1, with D tentatively TRBD2 (7 bases). The V and J ends lost 5 bases and 2 bases respectively, with 17 bases between them. The CDR3 sequence is 16 residues long. Germline assignment: CDR1 SGDLS and CDR2 YYNGEE. The CDR3 here is CASSPRLAGAYNEQFF. CDR3 nucleotide sequence: TGTGCCAGCAGTCCTAGACTAGCAGGGGCCTACAATGAGCAGTTCTTC.

The genes are TRBV30 and TRBJ2-5; D remains unclear. The length of the CDR3 is 13 residues. Trimming left V 0 bases short and J 2 bases short, with 7 bases between. Germline CDR1 GTSNPN, CDR2 SVGIG (reference sequence). CDR3 residues: CAWSVHRQETQYF. The DNA for the CDR3 is TGTGCCTGGAGTGTCCACCGACAAGAGACCCAGTACTTC. Variable domain in full (rest from reference TRBV30 and TRBJ2-5): SQTIHQWPATLVQPVGSPLSLECTVEGTSNPNLYWYRQAAGRGLQLLFYSVGIGQISSEVPQNLSASRPQDRQFILSSKKLLLSDSGFYLCAWSVHRQETQYFGPGTRLLVL.

A single count supports this clone. The gene calls are TRBV18 and TRBJ1-4; TRBD1 is a possible D gene (5 bases). The germline CDR1 and CDR2 sequences are KGHSH and LQKENI. The CDR3 spans 15 residues. Trimming took off 3 bases at V and 1 base at J, with 9 bases between the two ends. The CDR3 here is CASSPLGGTNEKLFF. In nucleotides, the CDR3 is TGTGCCAGCTCACCCCTGGGGGGAACTAATGAAAAACTGTTTTTT.

The chain joins TRBV7-8 to TRBJ1-1, with D unclear. Germline-derived CDR1 and CDR2 are SGHVS and FQNEAQ. The length of the CDR3 is 14 residues. The V end was cut by 0 bases, the J end by 1 base, with 6 bases between. The DNA for the CDR3 is TGTGCCAGCAGCTTAGCCGAAGGGAACACTGAAGCTTTCTTT. This sequence encodes CASSLAEGNTEAFF.